A single sample gave rise to the 14 T cell receptor beta chains below, sequenced in a study of T cell repertoires in cytomegalovirus infection. Their antigen targets remain unknown. TCRdb redid the calling of the reads with MiXCR, one entry per CDR3 protein. Among roughly 160,000 distinct CDR3 sequences listed, roughly 20% were seen once. Source: CD8+ T cells from cultured PBMCs, taken from culture after CMV antigen stimulation. The receptors stem from a human donor in good health (CMV status not recorded). Some clones in this sample may be carry-over from other donors' samples.

There are a few counts of this clonotype. The chain joins TRBV27 to TRBJ2-1, with D possibly being TRBD1 (5 bases). Trimming stripped 0 bases from V and 3 bases from J, with 9 bases between. Germline V gene lookup returns CDR1 MNHEY and CDR2 SMNVEV (reference sequence). The CDR3 is 15 residues long. CDR3 protein: CASSLSPGIYNEQFF. For the CDR3, the DNA is TGTGCCAGCAGTTTATCCCCAGGGATCTACAATGAGCAGTTCTTC.

The CDR3 region is CASSLGRTGFSGNTIYF. In DNA, the CDR3 is TGTGCCAGCAGCTTAGGCCGGACAGGGTTCTCCGGAAACACCATATATTTT. The chain uses TRBV7-9 and TRBJ1-3; 8 bases are shared with TRBD1. The CDR3 has 17 amino acids. Per the germline V gene, CDR1 is SEHNR and CDR2 is FQNEAQ (reference sequence). V was clipped by 1 base and J by 4 bases; unmatched bases: 9.

The chain carries TRBV4-1 and TRBJ2-4, with D possibly being TRBD1 (6 bases). Trimming cost V 3 bases and J 1 base, with 19 bases left between them. Germline assignment: CDR1 MGHRA and CDR2 YSYEKL. The CDR3 has 18 amino acids. The CDR3 DNA is TGCGCCAGCAGCCAGGAAAGAGATGGACAGAGGGCCAAAAACATTCAGTACTTC. It translates to CASSQERDGQRAKNIQYF.

A word on this clonotype: The conserved final phenylalanine or tryptophan is absent from the CDR3, which likely points to a read error. V gene TRBV11-2 combines with J gene TRBJ1-5; D perhaps matches TRBD1 (6 bases). Trimming left V 2 bases short and J 4 bases short, with 9 bases between. This CDR3 has 14 residues. CDR1 is SGHAT, CDR2 FQNNGV, per germline. CDR3 nucleotide sequence: TGTGCCAGCAGCTTATACAGGGCGAATCAGCCCCAGCATTTA. Protein: CASSLYRANQPQHL.

The chain is built from TRBV12-5 and TRBJ1-5; D is possibly TRBD1 (5 bases). Trimming shortened V by 5 bases and J by 4 bases, and 12 bases separated the two germline ends. The CDR3 length is 14 residues. Germline values: CDR1 LGHNT, CDR2 FRNRAP. In nucleotides, the CDR3 is TGTGCTAGTGGTCTTGGGACGTTAAATCAGCCCCAGCATTTT. Its protein product is CASGLGTLNQPQHF.

This clonotype showed up just a few times. This sequence joins TRBV7-9 and TRBJ2-3; D is perhaps TRBD1 (6 bases). Germline loops: CDR1 SEHNR, CDR2 FQNEAQ (reference sequence). The CDR3 covers 16 residues. V was pared by 5 bases and J by 2 bases, with 17 bases between. CDR3 region: CASSLQTTGITDTQYF. For the CDR3, the DNA is TGTGCCAGCAGCCTTCAGACAACAGGGATCACAGATACGCAGTATTTT. The full variable domain, rest sourced from reference TRBV7-9 and TRBJ2-3, is DTGVSQNPRHKITKRGQNVTFRCDPISEHNRLYWYRQTLGQGPEFLTYFQNEAQLEKSRLLSDRFSAERPKGSFSTLEIQRTEQGDSAMYLCASSLQTTGITDTQYFGPGTRLTVL.

The chain uses TRBV7-8 and TRBJ1-5, with D hard to call. V lost 1 base and J lost 0, with 13 bases in between. CDR1 is SGHVS and CDR2 is FQNEAQ in the germline V gene. The CDR3 spans 17 residues. CDR3 loop: CASSLDPPGPSNQPQHF. CDR3 DNA: TGTGCCAGCAGCTTAGATCCGCCAGGACCTAGCAATCAGCCCCAGCATTTT.

The chain uses TRBV28 and TRBJ2-7; 7 bases are shared with TRBD1. CDR1 is MDHEN, CDR2 SYDVKM, per germline. The CDR3 is 14 residues long. V lost 3 bases to trimming and J lost 0 bases; unmatched junction nucleotides: 2. The CDR3 nucleotides are TGTGCCAGCAGTTTCGGGACAGACTCCTACGAGCAGTACTTC. This encodes CASSFGTDSYEQYF.

The V and J genes are TRBV7-8 and TRBJ1-2; 7 nucleotides match TRBD1. This CDR3 region has 17 residues. Germline assignment: CDR1 SGHVS and CDR2 FQNEAQ. With 5 bases clipped from V and 7 bases from J, the junction kept 19 bases outside the gene matches. The CDR3 protein is CASSPESGQRSRGGYTF. The CDR3 region has the DNA TGTGCCAGCAGCCCCGAGTCGGGACAGAGGTCCAGGGGTGGCTACACCTTC. The whole variable domain, filled in from reference TRBV7-8 and TRBJ1-2, reads GAGVSQSPRYKVAKRGQDVALRCDPISGHVSLFWYQQALGQGPEFLTYFQNEAQLDKSGLPSDRFFAERPEGSVSTLKIQRTQQEDSAVYLCASSPESGQRSRGGYTFGSGTRLTVV.

CDR3 in amino acids: CASSFGPGYGYTF. CDR3 sequence (DNA): TGTGCCAGCAGTTTCGGGCCGGGTTATGGCTACACCTTC. The chain uses TRBV6-5 and TRBJ1-2; D is unresolved. The germline V gene has CDR1 MNHEY and CDR2 SVGAGI. The CDR3 is 13 amino acids. Trimming shortened V by 4 bases and J by 5 bases, and 11 bases separated the two germline ends.

This clonotype was observed a few times. The rearrangement joins TRBV7-9 to TRBJ2-7; D gene uncertain. The CDR3 contains 13 residues. From germline, CDR1 is SEHNR and CDR2 FQNEAQ (reference sequence). Trimming pared 8 bases from V and 5 bases from J, leaving 16 bases between. CDR3 region: CASSPAGRDEQYF. In DNA form, the CDR3 reads TGTGCCAGCTCTCCCGCAGGACGAGACGAGCAGTACTTC.

This clonotype occurred a few times. The chain employs TRBV7-9 and TRBJ1-4; TRBD1 agrees at 9 bases. V lost 5 bases, J lost 6 bases, and 7 bases stayed unmatched. There are 15 residues in the CDR3. In germline, CDR1 is SEHNR, CDR2 FQNEAQ (reference sequence). Written as DNA, the CDR3 is TGTGCCAGCAGCCACCGACAGGGGGTTTATGAAAAACTGTTTTTT. Its protein is CASSHRQGVYEKLFF.

This clonotype was recorded a few times. The chain uses TRBV12-3 or TRBV12-4 and TRBJ1-3; 8 bases map to TRBD1. With V trimmed by 5 bases and J by 4 bases, 4 bases remained unmatched. The CDR3 contains 14 residues. The CDR3 region has the DNA TGTGCCAGCAGTCAGGGGGCGTGGGGAAACACCATATATTTT. Residues: CASSQGAWGNTIYF.

This chain joins TRBV5-6 and TRBJ2-1, with D perhaps matching TRBD1 (5 bases). The ends were cut back, 4 bases at V and 3 bases at J, with 8 bases in the middle. There are 13 residues in the CDR3. Germline V gives CDR1 SGHDT, CDR2 YYEEEE. The CDR3 bases are TGTGCCAGCAGCGACGACAGCTACAATGAGCAGTTCTTC. Its protein product is CASSDDSYNEQFF. The full variable domain, with the rest looked up from reference TRBV5-6 and TRBJ2-1, is DAGVTQSPTHLIKTRGQQVTLRCSPKSGHDTVSWYQQALGQGPQFIFQYYEEEERQRGNFPDRFSGHQFPNYSSELNVNALLLGDSALYLCASSDDSYNEQFFGPGTRLTVL.